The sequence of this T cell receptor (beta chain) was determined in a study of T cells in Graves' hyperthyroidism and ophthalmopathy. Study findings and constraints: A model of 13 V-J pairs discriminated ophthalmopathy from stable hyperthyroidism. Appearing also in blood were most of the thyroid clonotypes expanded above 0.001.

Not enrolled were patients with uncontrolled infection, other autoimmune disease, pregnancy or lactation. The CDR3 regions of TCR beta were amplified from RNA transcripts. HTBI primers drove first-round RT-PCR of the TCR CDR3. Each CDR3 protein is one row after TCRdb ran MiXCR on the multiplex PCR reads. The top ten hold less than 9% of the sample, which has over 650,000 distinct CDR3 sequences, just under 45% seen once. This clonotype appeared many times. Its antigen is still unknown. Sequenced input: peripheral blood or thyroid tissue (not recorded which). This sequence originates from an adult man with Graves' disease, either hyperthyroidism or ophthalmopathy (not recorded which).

CDR3 residues: CASSIQSLWGYTF. CDR3 in DNA: TGTGCCAGCAGTATCCAGAGCTTATGGGGCTACACCTTC. J is TRBJ1-2 and V is TRBV12-3 or TRBV12-4; D gene uncertain. Between the trimmed V and J ends, which lost 5 bases and 8 bases, there was a span of 15 bases. The CDR3 totals 13 residues.